The 10 T cell receptor beta chains below come from one sample, sequenced in a study of beta chain features in type 1 diabetes. Regarding the study as a whole: Shorter TCRB CDR3s, moderately but significantly so, were found in Type 1 diabetes patients in all four CD4+ subsets.

Their cognate antigens are unknown. Since all of the isolated RNA was reverse transcribed, expressed TCRB transcripts were what got sequenced. Here immunoSEQ multiplex PCR was the method, and the copy in TCRdb shows in-frame clones only, minus some. The data hold around 140,000 clones, with roughly 10% observed a single time. The sequencing input was central memory CD4+ T cells from blood. These receptors were obtained from a man aged 25-40 years with type 1 diabetes.

This clone occurred a few times. The chain joins TRBV11-2 to TRBJ2-1, with 8 bases that match TRBD2. CDR1 and CDR2 from the germline V gene are SGHAT and FQNNGV. V lost 5 bases, J lost 0 bases, and 12 bases stayed unmatched. This CDR3 has 18 residues. In DNA, the CDR3 is TGTGCCAGCAGCCCAGGGGCGGGGGGAAGCAGCTCCTACAATGAGCAGTTCTTC. Residues: CASSPGAGGSSSYNEQFF.

V usage is TRBV28 and J usage is TRBJ1-1; D possibly corresponds to TRBD1 (6 bases). The CDR3 contains 14 residues. CDR1 MDHEN and CDR2 SYDVKM come from the germline V gene. V was pared by 3 bases and J by 8 bases, with 16 bases between. The chain's CDR3 is CASSFAGGNAEAFF. Written as DNA, the CDR3 is TGTGCCAGCAGTTTCGCGGGGGGCAACGCGGAAGCTTTCTTT.

In its sample, this clone was seen a few times. The genes are TRBV5-1 and TRBJ2-3; 10 positions match TRBD2. After removal of 4 bases from V and 0 bases from J, the junction contained 5 bases not matched to a gene. The germline V gene encodes CDR1 SGHRS and CDR2 YFSETQ. The CDR3 length is 16 residues. CDR3 protein: CASSIGLAESTDTQYF. CDR3 nucleotide sequence: TGCGCCAGCAGCATAGGACTAGCGGAGAGCACAGATACGCAGTATTTT.

J is TRBJ1-2 and V is TRBV7-2, with D possibly being TRBD1 (6 bases). This CDR3 is built from 13 residues. Germline V gene sequence: CDR1 SGHTA, CDR2 FQGNSA. V was cut by 6 bases and J by 6 bases, with 14 bases left in between. The CDR3 sequence is CASRDTGYDGYTF. CDR3 nucleotides: TGTGCCAGCAGGGATACAGGGTACGATGGCTACACCTTC.

The table lists this clone with a few counts. The chain joins TRBV4-3 to TRBJ1-4; D perhaps matches TRBD1 (5 bases). The CDR3 has 14 residues. V was trimmed by 2 bases and J by 6 bases, leaving 10 bases between them. Per the germline V gene, CDR1 is LGHNA and CDR2 is YSLEER. The CDR3 loop is CASSQNQGYEKLFF. The CDR3 DNA is TGCGCCAGCAGCCAAAATCAGGGTTATGAAAAACTGTTTTTT.

This clone was detected only a few times. This chain uses TRBV29-1 with TRBJ2-5, with 7 bases lining up with TRBD1. The CDR3 runs 12 residues. The V segment lost 7 bases and the J segment 5 bases; nucleotides outside the gene matches: 7. The V gene's germline CDR1 is SQVTM and CDR2 ANQGSEA. The CDR3 bases are TGCAGCGGGTACAGGGGCGGGGAGACCCAGTACTTC. This encodes CSGYRGGETQYF.

The table lists this clone with a few counts. The gene calls are TRBV6-4 and TRBJ2-5; 8 positions agree with TRBD2. The germline gives CDR1 MRHNA, CDR2 SNTAGT. With V trimmed by 1 base and J by 5 bases, 12 bases remained unmatched. The CDR3 is 17 amino acids. Here the CDR3 DNA reads TGTGCCAGCAGTGACTTAAAGCGGGGGTACCCCAGTGAGACCCAGTACTTC. Protein sequence: CASSDLKRGYPSETQYF.

A few counts support this clone. The V and J genes are TRBV2 and TRBJ2-2; no firm D call. The CDR3 runs 15 residues. CDR1 is SNHLY and CDR2 is FYNNEI in the germline V gene. The V end lost 6 bases, the J end lost 3 bases, and 14 bases lay between the germline ends. The DNA of the CDR3 is TGTGCCAGCAGATTAGTACCCGGAGACACCGGGGAGCTGTTTTTT. It encodes CASRLVPGDTGELFF.

This clone was detected only a few times. The V and J genes are TRBV28 and TRBJ1-1; D call uncertain. This CDR3 has 12 residues. Germline lookup yields CDR1 MDHEN and CDR2 SYDVKM. Trimming left V 4 bases short and J 8 bases short, with 11 bases between. CDR3 DNA: TGTGCCAGCAGTTCCGCGACACCCGAAGCTTTCTTT. Translation: CASSSATPEAFF.

This clone was found many times. The chain employs TRBV7-2 and TRBJ1-4; 7 bases are a match to TRBD1. V shed 3 bases, J shed 8 bases, and the junction held 9 bases outside the gene matches. Germline V gene lookup returns CDR1 SGHTA and CDR2 FQGNSA. This CDR3 contains 15 residues. The CDR3, as DNA: TGTGCCAGCAGCTTCACTGCCGGGACAGAGGAAAAACTGTTTTTT. Amino acid sequence: CASSFTAGTEEKLFF.